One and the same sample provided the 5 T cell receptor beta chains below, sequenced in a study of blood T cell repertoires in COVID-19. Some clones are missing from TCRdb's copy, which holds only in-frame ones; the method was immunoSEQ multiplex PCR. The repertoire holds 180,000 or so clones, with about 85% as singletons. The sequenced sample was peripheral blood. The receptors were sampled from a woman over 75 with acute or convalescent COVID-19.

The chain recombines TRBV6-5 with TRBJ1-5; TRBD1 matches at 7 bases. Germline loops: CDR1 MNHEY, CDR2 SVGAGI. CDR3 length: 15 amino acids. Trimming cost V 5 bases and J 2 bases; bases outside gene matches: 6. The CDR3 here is CASSPATGRNQPQHF. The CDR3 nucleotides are TGTGCCAGCAGTCCAGCGACAGGGCGCAATCAGCCCCAGCATTTT.

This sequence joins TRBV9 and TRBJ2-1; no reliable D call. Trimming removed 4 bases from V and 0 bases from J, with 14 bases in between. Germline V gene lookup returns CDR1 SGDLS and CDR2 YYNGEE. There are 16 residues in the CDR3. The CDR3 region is CASSFDTIGSYNEQFF. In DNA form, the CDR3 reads TGTGCCAGCAGCTTTGACACGATCGGCTCCTACAATGAGCAGTTCTTC.

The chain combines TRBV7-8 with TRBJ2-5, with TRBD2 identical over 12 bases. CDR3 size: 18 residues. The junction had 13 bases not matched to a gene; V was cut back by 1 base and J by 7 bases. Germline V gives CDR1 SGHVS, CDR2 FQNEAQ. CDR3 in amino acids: CASSLELAGGLPSGTQYF. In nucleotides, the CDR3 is TGTGCCAGCAGCTTAGAACTAGCGGGGGGACTACCCTCGGGGACCCAGTACTTC.

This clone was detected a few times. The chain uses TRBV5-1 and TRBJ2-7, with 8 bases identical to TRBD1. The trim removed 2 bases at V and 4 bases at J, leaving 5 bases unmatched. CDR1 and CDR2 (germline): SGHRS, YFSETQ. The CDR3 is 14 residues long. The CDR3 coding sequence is TGCGCCAGCAGCTTACTCCAGGGGGCATACGAGCAGTACTTC. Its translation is CASSLLQGAYEQYF.

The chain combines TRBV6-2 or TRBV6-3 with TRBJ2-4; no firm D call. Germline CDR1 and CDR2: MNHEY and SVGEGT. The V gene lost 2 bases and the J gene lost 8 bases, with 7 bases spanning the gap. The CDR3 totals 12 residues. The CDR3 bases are TGTGCCAGCAGTTACCCGGTTGACATTCAGTACTTC. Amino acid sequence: CASSYPVDIQYF.